Described below is a single T cell receptor (beta chain) sequence and its context. Its antigen is as yet unknown. This entry belongs to a study of cytomegalovirus exposure and HLA in healthy donors. Study summary: An analysis done earlier identified more than 90 million unique TCR beta sequences from 200 million or so T cells.

60 Vbeta and 13 Jbeta primers were used in PCR. The protocol was immunoSEQ multiplex PCR, while the TCRdb copy is restricted to in-frame clones and leaves out a portion. The sample includes 200,000 or so clones, roughly 80% seen only once; the top ten take about 0.36%. With 1 base clipped from V and 10 bases from J, the junction kept 10 bases outside the gene matches. The germline CDR1 and CDR2 sequences are SGHTA and FQGNSA. CDR3 size: 17 residues. Overall study results and limits: Evidence from a later analysis indicated that most CMV-associated TCR beta chains looked HLA-restricted. Presence/absence results assume similar sequencing depth per donor, which may not hold. Cytomegalovirus status was reportedly diagnosed by the classifier with high specificity and sensitivity.

The specimen was PBMCs. This sequence joins TRBV7-2 and TRBJ2-1, with 13 bases aligning to TRBD2. This TCR was recovered from a male donor in good health and CMV-seropositive. The CDR3 DNA is TGTGCCAGCAGCTTAGATCCCGGGACTAGCGGGATTGGCGAGCAGTTCTTC. The encoded protein is CASSLDPGTSGIGEQFF.